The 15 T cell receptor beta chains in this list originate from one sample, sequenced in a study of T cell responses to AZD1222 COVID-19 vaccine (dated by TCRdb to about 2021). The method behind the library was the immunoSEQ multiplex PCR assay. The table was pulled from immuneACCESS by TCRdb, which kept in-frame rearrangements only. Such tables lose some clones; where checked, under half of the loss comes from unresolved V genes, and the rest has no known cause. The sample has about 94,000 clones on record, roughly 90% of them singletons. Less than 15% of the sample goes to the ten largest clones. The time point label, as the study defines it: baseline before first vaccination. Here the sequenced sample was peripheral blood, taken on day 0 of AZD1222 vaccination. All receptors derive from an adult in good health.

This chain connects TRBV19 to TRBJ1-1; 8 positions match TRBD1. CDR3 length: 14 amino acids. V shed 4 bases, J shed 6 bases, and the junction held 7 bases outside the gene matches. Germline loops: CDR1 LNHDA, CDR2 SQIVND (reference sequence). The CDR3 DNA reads TGTGCCAGTAGTAATCAGGGGGCGCGGGCTGAAGCTTTCTTT. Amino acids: CASSNQGARAEAFF.

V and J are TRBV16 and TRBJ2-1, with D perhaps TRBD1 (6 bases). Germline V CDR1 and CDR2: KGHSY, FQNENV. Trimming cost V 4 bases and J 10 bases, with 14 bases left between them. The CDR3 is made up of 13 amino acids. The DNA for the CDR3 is TGTGCCAGCAGCCGCGCCAGGGGATGGGAGCAGTTCTTC. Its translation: CASSRARGWEQFF.

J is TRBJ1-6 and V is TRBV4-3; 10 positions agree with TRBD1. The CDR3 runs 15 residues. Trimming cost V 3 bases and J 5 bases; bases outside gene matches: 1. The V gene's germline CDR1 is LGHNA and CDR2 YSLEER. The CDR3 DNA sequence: TGCGCCAGCAGCCAGGGACAGGGGAATAATTCACCCCTCCACTTT. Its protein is CASSQGQGNNSPLHF.

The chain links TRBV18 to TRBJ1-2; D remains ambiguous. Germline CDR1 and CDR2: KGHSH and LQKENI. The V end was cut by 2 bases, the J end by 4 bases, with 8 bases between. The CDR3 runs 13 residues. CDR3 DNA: TGTGCCAGCTCACCAAGAGAAACCTATGGCTACACCTTC. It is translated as CASSPRETYGYTF.

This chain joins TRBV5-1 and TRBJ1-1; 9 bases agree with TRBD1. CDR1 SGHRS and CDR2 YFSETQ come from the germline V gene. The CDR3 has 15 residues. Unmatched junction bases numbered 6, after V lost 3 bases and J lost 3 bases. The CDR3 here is CASSSLQGADTEAFF. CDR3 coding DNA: TGCGCCAGCAGCTCGCTACAGGGGGCGGACACTGAAGCTTTCTTT.

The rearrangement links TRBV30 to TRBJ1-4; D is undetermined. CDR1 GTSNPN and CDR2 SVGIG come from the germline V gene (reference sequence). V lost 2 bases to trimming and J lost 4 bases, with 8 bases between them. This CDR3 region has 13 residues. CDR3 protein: CAWSRAFNEKLFF. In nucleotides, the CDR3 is TGTGCCTGGAGTAGGGCCTTTAATGAAAAACTGTTTTTT.

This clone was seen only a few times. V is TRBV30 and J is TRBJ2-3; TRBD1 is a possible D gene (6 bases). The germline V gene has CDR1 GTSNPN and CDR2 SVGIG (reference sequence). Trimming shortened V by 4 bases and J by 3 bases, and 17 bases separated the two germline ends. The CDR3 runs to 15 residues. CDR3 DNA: TGTGCCTGGAACATTCAGGGGAAGGGGACAGATACGCAGTATTTT. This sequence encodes CAWNIQGKGTDTQYF.

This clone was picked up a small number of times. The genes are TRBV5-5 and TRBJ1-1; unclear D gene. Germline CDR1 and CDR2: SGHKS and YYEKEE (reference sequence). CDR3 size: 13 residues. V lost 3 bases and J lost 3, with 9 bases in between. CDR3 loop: CASSWGVDTEAFF. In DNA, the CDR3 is TGTGCCAGCAGCTGGGGAGTAGACACTGAAGCTTTCTTT.

The CDR3: CASTTSGANVLTF. The CDR3 DNA follows: TGTGCCAGCACTACGTCTGGGGCCAACGTCCTGACTTTC. The chain links TRBV7-3 to TRBJ2-6; D remains unclear. This CDR3 is 13 amino acids long. Between the trimmed V and J ends, which lost 7 bases and 1 base, there was a span of 5 bases. In germline, CDR1 is SGHTA, CDR2 FQGTGA.

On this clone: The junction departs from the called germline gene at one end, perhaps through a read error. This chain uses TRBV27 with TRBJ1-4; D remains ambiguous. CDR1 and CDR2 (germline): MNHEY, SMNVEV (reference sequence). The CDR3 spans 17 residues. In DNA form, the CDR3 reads TGTGCCAGCAGTCCCCGCGCAGCGCCGACAACGAATGAAAAACTGTTTTTT. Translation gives CASSPRAAPTTNEKLFF.

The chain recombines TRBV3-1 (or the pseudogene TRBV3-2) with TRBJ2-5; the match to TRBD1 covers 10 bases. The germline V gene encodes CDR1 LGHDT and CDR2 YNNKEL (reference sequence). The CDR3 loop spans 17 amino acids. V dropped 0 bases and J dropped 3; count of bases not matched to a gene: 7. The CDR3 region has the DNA TGTGCCAGCAGCCAAGATCTTGTGGGACAGGGGAAAGAGACCCAGTACTTC. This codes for CASSQDLVGQGKETQYF.

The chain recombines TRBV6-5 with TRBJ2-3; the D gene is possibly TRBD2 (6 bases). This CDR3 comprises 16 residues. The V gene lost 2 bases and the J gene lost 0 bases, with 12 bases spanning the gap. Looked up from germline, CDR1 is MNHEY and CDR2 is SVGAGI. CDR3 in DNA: TGTGCCAGCAGTTACGGCCGGGACTTTAGCACAGATACGCAGTATTTT. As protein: CASSYGRDFSTDTQYF.

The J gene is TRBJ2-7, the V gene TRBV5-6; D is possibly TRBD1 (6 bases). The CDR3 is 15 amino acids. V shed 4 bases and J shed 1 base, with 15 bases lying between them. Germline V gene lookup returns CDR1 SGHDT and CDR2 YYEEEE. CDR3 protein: CASSPRTVNSYEQYF. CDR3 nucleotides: TGTGCCAGCAGCCCCCGGACAGTAAATTCCTACGAGCAGTACTTC.

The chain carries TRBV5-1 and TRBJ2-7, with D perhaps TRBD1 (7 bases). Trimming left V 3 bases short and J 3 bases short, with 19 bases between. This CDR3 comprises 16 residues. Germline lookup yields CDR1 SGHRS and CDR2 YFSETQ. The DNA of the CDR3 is TGCGCCAGCAGCTGGGGGGCCACCCAGGGGGTCTACGAGCAGTACTTC. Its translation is CASSWGATQGVYEQYF.

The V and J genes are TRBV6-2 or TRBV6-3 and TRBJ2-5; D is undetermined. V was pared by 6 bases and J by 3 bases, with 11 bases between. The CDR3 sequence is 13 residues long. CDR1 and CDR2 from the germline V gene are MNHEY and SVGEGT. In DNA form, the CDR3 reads TGTGCCAGCAGCCCACGGAAAGAAGAGACCCAGTACTTC. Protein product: CASSPRKEETQYF.